These T cell receptor beta chains were read from a single sample in a study of OX40 agonist ivuxolimab in advanced cancers. This table comes from immunoSEQ multiplex PCR, and its TCRdb copy is limited to in-frame clones, with some not included. The profile shows roughly 66,000 clones, roughly four fifths of them singletons. The sequencing here drew on CD4+ or CD8+ T cells sorted from blood, taken in a trial of the OX40 agonist ivuxolimab. The receptors originated from an adult with an advanced solid tumor such as melanoma, head and neck, liver or kidney cancer. The conserved cysteine and the conserved F or W are not part of the CDR3 here. A D gene is named only where the DNA matches it firmly. Clone size is not always given. Where it is, it says once, few, many or a class for expanded clones.

>NA|NA|TRBJ1-1|TRBV5-4
ASSLSLGNTEAF
>NA|TRBD1|TRBJ2-7|TRBV7-3
ASSLRTGDYEQY
>once|NA|TRBJ2-1|TRBV7-9
ASSLAQGGTSYNEQF
>NA|TRBD2|TRBJ2-3|TRBV13
ASSVLAGAMYLDTQY
>NA|NA|TRBJ1-5|TRBV6-5
ASSYGRDQPQH
>NA|TRBD1|TRBJ1-2|TRBV6-4
ASSFTPGQGDGYT
>NA|TRBD1|TRBJ2-1|TRBV5-1
ASSLGQGNEQF
>NA|TRBD2|TRBJ2-5|TRBV29-1
SVASSGNTAQY
>NA|NA|TRBJ1-1|TRBV6-1
ASSEIQGSFRAEAF
>NA|TRBD1|NA|TRBV7-2
ASSQGTGQGYEQY
>NA|TRBD2|TRBJ2-2|TRBV11-3
ASRLAGAGGELF
>NA|TRBD2|TRBJ2-1|TRBV11-2
ASSLGLAPNNEQF
>NA|NA|TRBJ2-3|TRBV19
ASSQPSGASTDTQY
>NA|NA|TRBJ2-1|TRBV6-1
ASSEATPYNEQF
>once|TRBD1|TRBJ2-6|TRBV19
ASTLRLGQGPTTIT
>NA|TRBD1|TRBJ2-3|TRBV28
ASSLWGQGKDTQY
>NA|TRBD1|TRBJ2-7|TRBV18
ASSPGQGGPYEQY
>NA|TRBD2|TRBJ2-1|TRBV19
ASSTGLAADGSYNEQF
>NA|TRBD1|TRBJ1-1|TRBV5-4
ASSMRTGTWTEAF
>NA|NA|TRBJ2-3|TRBV19
ASSMGVTDTQY
>NA|NA|TRBJ2-3|TRBV19
ASSTSTDTQY
>few|TRBD2|TRBJ2-7|TRBV7-2
ASSLGGSGRGEQY
>once|TRBD2|TRBJ2-3|TRBV14
ASREGADTQY
>NA|NA|TRBJ2-1|TRBV28
ASSYNRVGNEQF
>NA|NA|TRBJ2-7|TRBV28
ASRRWYEQY
>few|NA|TRBJ1-2|TRBV19
ASSIMVNVEGYT
>NA|TRBD1|TRBJ2-3|TRBV18
ASSPLGQKSDTQY
>few|TRBD1|TRBJ2-7|TRBV6-6
AARGTATYEQY
>NA|TRBD2|TRBJ2-3|TRBV2
ASSGTRGTDTQY
>NA|NA|TRBJ2-3|TRBV6-4
ASSDVGAPTDTQY
>NA|TRBD2|TRBJ2-3|TRBV11-1
ASRPWGLAGDDTQY
>NA|NA|TRBJ1-2|TRBV4-3
ASSQESTGGYT
>NA|NA|TRBJ2-2|TRBV7-5
VRSLRTGLYTGELF
>NA|TRBD2|TRBJ2-1|TRBV12-5
ASGLATSGFTDEQF
>NA|NA|TRBJ1-5|TRBV7-9
ASANSNQPQH
>NA|NA|TRBJ1-5|TRBV14
ASSRLSGGRSNQPQH
>few|TRBD2|TRBJ2-3|TRBV27
ASRLAGVDTQY
>once|TRBD2|TRBJ2-2|TRBV19
ASTDSVGLAGGPRTGELF
>NA|NA|TRBJ1-2|TRBV19
ASIRSEGSMRYT
>once|TRBD1|TRBJ2-1|TRBV27
ASSLSPGQGFSEQF
>few|NA|TRBJ1-3|TRBV6-1
ASSEMTVGNTIY
>NA|NA|TRBJ2-7|TRBV15
ATSRDPQLEQY